The rows below give T cell receptor beta chains drawn from one sample of a study of blood T cell repertoires in COVID-19. Generated by immunoSEQ multiplex PCR, the TCRdb table keeps only in-frame clones and is missing some. The table has approximately 230,000 clones, around 88% seen once; the top ten hold approximately 3.7%. Material: PBMCs or T cells enriched from blood (not recorded which). These receptor sequences come from a woman aged 25 to 39 who had recovered from COVID-19. CDR3s include the opening cysteine and the closing phenylalanine or tryptophan. A D gene is named only where the DNA matches it firmly. Some rows mark clone size as missing; the rest say once, few, many or name a class of expanded clone.

cdr3_aa | d_call | cdr3_length | clone_size | v_call
CASGSSHNQPQHF | . | 13 | . | TRBV27
CASSYEVALAKNIQYF | . | 16 | . | TRBV6-6
CASTPTGQASNYGYTF | TRBD1 | 16 | . | TRBV7-2
CASSSDRPYEQYF | . | 13 | once | TRBV5-1
CAWSRLAGSTDTQYF | TRBD2 | 15 | . | TRBV30
CAWDTGLRAFYGYTF | . | 15 | . | TRBV30
CASSPHSQDQGTEAFF | . | 16 | . | TRBV5-1
CASSLREDLQETQYF | . | 15 | . | TRBV28
CASSATVHSGNTIYF | . | 15 | . | TRBV28
CASSLPYQGEGTEAFF | . | 16 | . | TRBV28
CASSLARDSFYEQYF | TRBD1 | 15 | once | TRBV7-2
CASSEGGSTDTQYF | . | 14 | . | TRBV25-1
CATSDGGQGATQTFF | TRBD1 | 15 | . | TRBV24-1
CASSPPTGTADTQYF | TRBD1 | 15 | . | TRBV6-5
CASKSSGQNYGYTF | . | 14 | once | TRBV2
CAISSGYTDTQYF | . | 13 | . | TRBV10-3
CASSFSWASLNTGELFF | . | 17 | . | TRBV27
CATTTTGTNEKLFF | TRBD1 | 14 | . | TRBV19
CASSLMGGNNEQFF | TRBD2 | 14 | . | TRBV28
CASSQGAPLAGSHNEQFF | TRBD2 | 18 | few | TRBV4-1
CASSLRVESDTQYF | . | 14 | . | TRBV27
CATSSRHIFNQPQHF | . | 15 | . | TRBV15
CAISGWDSNYGYTF | . | 14 | . | TRBV10-3
CASSMGRGYTQYF | . | 13 | . | TRBV19
CASSLAGEEEQYF | . | 13 | . | TRBV5-5
CASSPQRNRFFYGYTF | . | 16 | . | TRBV5-4
CASSYLGQGDTEAFF | TRBD1 | 15 | . | TRBV6-2/TRBV6-3
CASRTGTGGADTEAFF | TRBD1 | 16 | . | TRBV7-2
CASSPGQGSNQPQHF | . | 15 | . | TRBV7-6
CASSARDRGRVEAFF | TRBD1 | 15 | . | TRBV5-4
CASMTTRGRTFF | . | 12 | . | TRBV6-5
CASSLADRAQNIQYF | TRBD1 | 15 | . | TRBV28
CASSFKAGAEAFF | . | 13 | . | TRBV27
CASSPPRGTEAFF | . | 13 | once | TRBV28
CASSLLGGEQFF | . | 12 | . | TRBV7-3
CASSFYSQGTGELFF | . | 15 | . | TRBV5-4
CASFKAVGFIGETQYF | . | 16 | once | TRBV28
CASTTGTGGQPQHF | TRBD1 | 14 | . | TRBV19
CSAAEAGQGAETQYF | TRBD1 | 15 | . | TRBV29-1
CAWSVPGGTEAFF | . | 13 | . | TRBV30
CASIRQVGAYGYTF | . | 14 | . | TRBV10-1
CAISKDRGGSTDTQYF | TRBD1 | 16 | once | TRBV10-3
CASSPWGTVGNEKLFF | . | 16 | . | TRBV9
CASSQGDRVETQYF | TRBD1 | 14 | . | TRBV4-1
CASSLRGPTEAFF | TRBD1 | 13 | . | TRBV19
CASSSGTRGAGELFF | TRBD2 | 15 | . | TRBV7-3
CASSYQDKNTEAFF | . | 14 | . | TRBV18
CASKGGGLAAHNEQFF | TRBD2 | 16 | . | TRBV5-4
CASSSRGQGSLHSPLHF | TRBD1 | 17 | . | TRBV7-2
CASSSPGQDYPSGANVLTF | TRBD1 | 19 | . | TRBV28